This T cell receptor (beta chain) was found in a study of cytomegalovirus exposure and HLA in healthy donors. The study's findings and limits: Other equally common chains were less clonally expanded than HLA-associated TCR beta chains, a later analysis showed. Among donors in an Asian-associated ancestry cluster, a later analysis reportedly found fewer N-insertions than the approximately 700-donor mean. The classifier, whose performance was assessed in both the original and validation cohorts, reportedly diagnosed cytomegalovirus status with high specificity and sensitivity. Most CMV-associated TCR beta chains were later found to appear HLA-restricted.

Details on this clone: Its cognate antigen is unknown.

PCR primers comprised 60 Vbeta and 13 Jbeta primers. This table comes from immunoSEQ multiplex PCR, and its TCRdb copy is limited to in-frame clones, with some not included. The sample carries 83,000 or so clones, around 74% recorded once. The germline V gene has CDR1 SEHNR and CDR2 FQNEAQ (reference sequence). Trimming at V came to 6 bases and at J to 4 bases, leaving 8 bases not matched to a gene. The CDR3 loop spans 15 amino acids. J is TRBJ2-7 and V is TRBV7-9, with 11 bases aligning to TRBD1. The clonotype originates from a man younger than 40 in good health and CMV-seropositive. Sequencing was done on a sample of PBMCs. The CDR3 loop is CASRPPGTGGYEQYF. CDR3 coding DNA: TGTGCCAGCAGACCTCCCGGGACAGGGGGTTACGAGCAGTACTTC.